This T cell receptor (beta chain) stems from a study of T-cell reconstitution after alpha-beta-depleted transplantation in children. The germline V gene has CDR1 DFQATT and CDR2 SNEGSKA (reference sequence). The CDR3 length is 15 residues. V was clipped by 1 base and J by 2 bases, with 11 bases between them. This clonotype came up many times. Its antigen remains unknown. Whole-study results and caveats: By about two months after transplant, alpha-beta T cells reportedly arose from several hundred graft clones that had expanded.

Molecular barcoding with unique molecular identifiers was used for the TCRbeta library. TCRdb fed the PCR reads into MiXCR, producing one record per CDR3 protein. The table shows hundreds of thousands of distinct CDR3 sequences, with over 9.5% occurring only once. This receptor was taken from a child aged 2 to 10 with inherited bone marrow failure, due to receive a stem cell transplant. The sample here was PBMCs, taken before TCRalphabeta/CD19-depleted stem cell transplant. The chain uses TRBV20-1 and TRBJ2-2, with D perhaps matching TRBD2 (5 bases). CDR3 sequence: CSARVRGFNTGELFF. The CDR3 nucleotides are TGCAGTGCTAGAGTTAGAGGGTTCAACACCGGGGAGCTGTTTTTT.